This T cell receptor (beta chain) was recovered during a study of blood T cell repertoires in COVID-19. The junction had 0 bases not matched to a gene; V was cut back by 3 bases and J by 7 bases. The CDR3 length is 12 residues. In the study's own analysis: The authors estimated nucleated cell counts from reference gene primer amplification. Produced via immunoSEQ multiplex PCR; TCRdb's table is partial and in-frame only. Clonal size and the V and J genes are those of that table, whereas D and trimming came from the DNA. Of 68,000 or so clones in the sample, 86% were seen once. This sequence joins TRBV12-3 or TRBV12-4 and TRBJ2-1, with 7 bases identical to TRBD2. The TCR comes from a man between 45 and 60 years old with acute or convalescent COVID-19. The specimen sequenced was peripheral blood. The CDR3 is CASSLRENEQFF. As DNA, the CDR3 is TGTGCCAGCAGTTTGCGGGAGAATGAGCAGTTCTTC.